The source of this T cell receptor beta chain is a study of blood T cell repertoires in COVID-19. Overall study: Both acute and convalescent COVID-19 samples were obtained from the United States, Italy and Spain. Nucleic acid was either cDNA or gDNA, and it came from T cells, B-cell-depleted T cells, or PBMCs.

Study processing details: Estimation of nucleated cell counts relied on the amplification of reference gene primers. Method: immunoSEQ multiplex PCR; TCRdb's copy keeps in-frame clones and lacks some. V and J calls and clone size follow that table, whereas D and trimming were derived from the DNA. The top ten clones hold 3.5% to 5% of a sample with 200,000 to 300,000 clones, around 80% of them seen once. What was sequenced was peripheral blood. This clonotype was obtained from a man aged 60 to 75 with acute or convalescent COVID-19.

The CDR3 bases are TGTGCCAGTAGTATTGGACAGGGAGTCGGCAATCAGCCCCAGCATTTT. Encoded protein: CASSIGQGVGNQPQHF. The J gene is TRBJ1-5, the V gene TRBV19; 8 bases match TRBD1. Germline CDR1 LNHDA, CDR2 SQIVND (reference sequence). The length of the CDR3 is 16 residues. Trimming removed 3 bases from V and 2 bases from J; junction bases left unmatched: 6.